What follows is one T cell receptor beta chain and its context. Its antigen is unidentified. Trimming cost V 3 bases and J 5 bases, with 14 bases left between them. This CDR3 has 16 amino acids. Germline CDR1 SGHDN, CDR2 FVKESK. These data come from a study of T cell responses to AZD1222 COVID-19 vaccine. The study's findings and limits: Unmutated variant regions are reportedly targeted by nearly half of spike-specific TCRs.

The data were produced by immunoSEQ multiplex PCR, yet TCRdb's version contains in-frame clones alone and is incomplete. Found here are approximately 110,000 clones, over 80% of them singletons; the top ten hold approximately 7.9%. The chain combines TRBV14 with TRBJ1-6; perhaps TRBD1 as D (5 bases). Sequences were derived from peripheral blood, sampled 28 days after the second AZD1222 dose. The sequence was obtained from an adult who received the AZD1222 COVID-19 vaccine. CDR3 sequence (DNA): TGTGCCAGCAGCCAGATCGGGACCTTCGATAATTCACCCCTCCACTTT. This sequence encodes CASSQIGTFDNSPLHF. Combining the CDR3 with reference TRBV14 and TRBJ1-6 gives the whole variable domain EAGVTQFPSHSVIEKGQTVTLRCDPISGHDNLYWYRRVMGKEIKFLLHFVKESKQDESGMPNNRFLAERTGGTYSTLKVQPAELEDSGVYFCASSQIGTFDNSPLHFGNGTRLTVT.